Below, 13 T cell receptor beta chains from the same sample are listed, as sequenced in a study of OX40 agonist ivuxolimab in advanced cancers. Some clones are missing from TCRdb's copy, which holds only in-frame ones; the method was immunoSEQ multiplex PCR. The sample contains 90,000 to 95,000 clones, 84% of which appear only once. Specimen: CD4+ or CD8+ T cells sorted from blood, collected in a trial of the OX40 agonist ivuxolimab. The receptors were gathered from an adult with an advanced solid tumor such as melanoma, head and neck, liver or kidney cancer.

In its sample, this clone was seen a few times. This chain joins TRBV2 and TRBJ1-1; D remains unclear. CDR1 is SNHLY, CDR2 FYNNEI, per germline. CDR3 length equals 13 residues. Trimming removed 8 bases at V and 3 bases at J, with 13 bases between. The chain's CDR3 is CASGVYGDTEAFF. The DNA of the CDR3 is TGTGCCAGCGGGGTGTATGGGGACACTGAAGCTTTCTTT.

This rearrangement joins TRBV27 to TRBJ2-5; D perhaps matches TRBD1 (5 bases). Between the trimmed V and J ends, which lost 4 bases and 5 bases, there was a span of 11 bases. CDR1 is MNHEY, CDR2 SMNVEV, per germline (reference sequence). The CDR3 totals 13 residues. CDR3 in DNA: TGTGCCAGCAGTTGGCAGGGTGGGGAGACCCAGTACTTC. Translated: CASSWQGGETQYF.

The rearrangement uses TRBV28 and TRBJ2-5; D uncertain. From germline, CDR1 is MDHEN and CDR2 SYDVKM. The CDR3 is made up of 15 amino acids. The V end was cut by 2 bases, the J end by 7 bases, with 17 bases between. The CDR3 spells CASSLGWPQEGTQYF. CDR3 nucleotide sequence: TGTGCCAGCAGTTTAGGCTGGCCTCAAGAAGGGACCCAGTACTTC.

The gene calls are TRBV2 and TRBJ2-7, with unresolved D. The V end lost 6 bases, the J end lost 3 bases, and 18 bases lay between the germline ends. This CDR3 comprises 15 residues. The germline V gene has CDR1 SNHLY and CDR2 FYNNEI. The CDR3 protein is CASRKSYPTNYEQYF. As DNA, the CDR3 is TGTGCCAGCAGGAAGTCCTACCCGACCAACTACGAGCAGTACTTC.

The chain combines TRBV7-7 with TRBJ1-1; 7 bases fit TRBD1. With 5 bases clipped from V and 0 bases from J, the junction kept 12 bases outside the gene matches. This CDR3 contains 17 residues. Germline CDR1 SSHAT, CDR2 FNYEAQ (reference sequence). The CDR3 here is CASSPGGDNEMNTEAFF. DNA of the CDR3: TGTGCCAGCAGCCCAGGGGGGGACAATGAAATGAACACTGAAGCTTTCTTT.

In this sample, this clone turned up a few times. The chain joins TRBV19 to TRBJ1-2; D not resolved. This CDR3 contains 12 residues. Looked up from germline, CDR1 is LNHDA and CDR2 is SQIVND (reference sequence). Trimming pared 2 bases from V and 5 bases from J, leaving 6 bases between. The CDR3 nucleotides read TGTGCCAGTAGTATAACTGGGTATGGCTACACCTTC. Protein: CASSITGYGYTF.

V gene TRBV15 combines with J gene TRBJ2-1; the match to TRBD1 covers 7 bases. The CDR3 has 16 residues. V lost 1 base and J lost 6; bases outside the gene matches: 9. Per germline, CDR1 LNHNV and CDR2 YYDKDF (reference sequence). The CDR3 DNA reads TGTGCCACCAGCAGAGGGGGACAGAACCTCCGCAATGAGCAGTTCTTC. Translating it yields CATSRGGQNLRNEQFF.

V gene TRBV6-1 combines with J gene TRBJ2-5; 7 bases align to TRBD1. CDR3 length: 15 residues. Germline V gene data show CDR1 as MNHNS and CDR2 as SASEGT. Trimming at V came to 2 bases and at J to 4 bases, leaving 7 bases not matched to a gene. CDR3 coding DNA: TGTGCCAGCAGTGAAAGGGGGCAGGGGCGAGAGACCCAGTACTTC. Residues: CASSERGQGRETQYF.

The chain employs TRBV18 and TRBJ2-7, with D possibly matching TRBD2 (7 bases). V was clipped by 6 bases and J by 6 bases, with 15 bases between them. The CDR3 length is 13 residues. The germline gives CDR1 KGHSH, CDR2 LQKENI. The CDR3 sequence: CASSPRGGGEQYV. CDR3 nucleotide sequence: TGTGCCAGCTCCCCGAGGGGGGGAGGCGAGCAGTACGTC.

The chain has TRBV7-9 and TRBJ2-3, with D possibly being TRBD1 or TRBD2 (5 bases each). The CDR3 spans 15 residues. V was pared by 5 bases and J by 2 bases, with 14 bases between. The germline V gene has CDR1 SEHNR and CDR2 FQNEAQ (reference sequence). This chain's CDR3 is CASSTSGGYTDTQYF. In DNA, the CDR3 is TGTGCCAGCAGCACAAGTGGGGGTTACACAGATACGCAGTATTTT.

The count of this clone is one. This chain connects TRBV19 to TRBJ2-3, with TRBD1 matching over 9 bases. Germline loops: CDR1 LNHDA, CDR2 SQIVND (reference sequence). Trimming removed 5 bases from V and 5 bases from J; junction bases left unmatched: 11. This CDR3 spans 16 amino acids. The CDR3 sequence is CASSVKGTGIVDTQYF. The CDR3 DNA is TGTGCCAGTAGTGTAAAGGGGACAGGGATAGTAGATACGCAGTATTTT.

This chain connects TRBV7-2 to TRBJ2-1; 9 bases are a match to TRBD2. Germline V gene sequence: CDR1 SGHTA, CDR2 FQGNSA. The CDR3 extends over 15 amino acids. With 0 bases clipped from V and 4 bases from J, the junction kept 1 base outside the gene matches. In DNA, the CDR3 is TGTGCCAGCAGCTTAGCGCGGGGGGGGTACAATGAGCAGTTCTTC. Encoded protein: CASSLARGGYNEQFF.

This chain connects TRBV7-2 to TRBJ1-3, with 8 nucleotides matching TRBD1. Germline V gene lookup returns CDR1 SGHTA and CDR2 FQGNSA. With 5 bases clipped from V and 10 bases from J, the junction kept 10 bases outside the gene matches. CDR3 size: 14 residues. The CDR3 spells CASSPHQGQETIYF. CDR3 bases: TGTGCCAGCAGCCCCCACCAGGGACAGGAGACCATATATTTT.